This T cell receptor beta chain came from a study of regulatory T cells in long-lasting Graves disease. The length of the CDR3 is 15 residues. Trimming pared 1 base from V and 2 bases from J, leaving 15 bases between. Germline V CDR1 and CDR2: DFQATT, SNEGSKA (reference sequence). Time point in this sample: newly diagnosed GD, antithyroid drugs for less than 3 months. TCR sequences were obtained from RNA taken from PBMCs. Investigators report Graves' disease was diagnosed under American Thyroid Association guidelines. CDR3-region Arm-PCR and iRepertoire HTBI primers produced the TCR beta libraries. TCRdb reanalysed the multiplex PCR reads using MiXCR and keeps one entry per CDR3 protein. The sample lists more than 400,000 distinct CDR3 sequences, about 17% occurring once. This clonotype came up many times. These data were likewise used in another study, on T cells in Graves' hyperthyroidism and ophthalmopathy.

This sequence was found in a man aged 35-49 years with Graves disease. This chain uses TRBV20-1 with TRBJ2-7; the D gene is possibly TRBD2 (5 bases). The source was peripheral blood mononuclear cells (PBMCs), collected at new diagnosis, from a patient treated with antithyroid drugs. The CDR3 nucleotides are TGCAGTGCTAGAGGAAACGCTAGCCCAGCCTACGAGCAGTACTTC. It translates to CSARGNASPAYEQYF.